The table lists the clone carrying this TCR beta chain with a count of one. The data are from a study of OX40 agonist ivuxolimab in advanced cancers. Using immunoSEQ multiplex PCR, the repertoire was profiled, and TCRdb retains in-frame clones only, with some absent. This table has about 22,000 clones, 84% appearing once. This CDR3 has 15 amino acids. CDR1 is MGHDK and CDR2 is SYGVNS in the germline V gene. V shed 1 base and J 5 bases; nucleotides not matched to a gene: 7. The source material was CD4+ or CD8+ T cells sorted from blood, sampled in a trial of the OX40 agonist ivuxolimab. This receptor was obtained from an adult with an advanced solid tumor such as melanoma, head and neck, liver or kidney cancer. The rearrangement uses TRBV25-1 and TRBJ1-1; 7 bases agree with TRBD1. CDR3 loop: CASSEWARGDTEAFF. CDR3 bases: TGTGCCAGCAGTGAATGGGCCAGGGGGGATACTGAAGCTTTCTTT.